The rows below give T cell receptor beta chains drawn from one sample of a study of blood T cell repertoires in COVID-19. Here immunoSEQ multiplex PCR was the method, and the copy in TCRdb shows in-frame clones only, minus some. The repertoire holds 200,000 to 250,000 clones, with around nine tenths as singletons. What was sequenced was peripheral blood. Receptor source: a man aged 60-69 years with acute or convalescent COVID-19. Both conserved end residues are part of each CDR3.

v_gene: TRBV6-1
j_gene: TRBJ2-2
CDR3aa: CASSEGQLTGRITGELFF

v_gene: TRBV3-1/TRBV3-2
j_gene: TRBJ1-2
CDR3aa: CASSQRQGQGGGYTF

v_gene: TRBV6-5
j_gene: TRBJ1-3
CDR3aa: CASTSTGNTIYF

v_gene: TRBV5-1
j_gene: TRBJ2-5
CDR3aa: CASSSGGSGAQETQYF

v_gene: TRBV11-3
j_gene: TRBJ2-1
CDR3aa: CASSLVGQGESEQFF

v_gene: TRBV3-1/TRBV3-2
j_gene: TRBJ2-7
CDR3aa: CASSQGLAAYEQYF

v_gene: TRBV7-2
j_gene: TRBJ2-5
CDR3aa: CASSFGRGRGGETQYF

v_gene: TRBV11-3
j_gene: TRBJ2-2
CDR3aa: CASSLVWNTGELFF

v_gene: TRBV10-1
j_gene: TRBJ2-3
CDR3aa: CASSEEGEADTQYF

v_gene: TRBV6-6
j_gene: TRBJ2-7
CDR3aa: CASNKSGGQGEQYF

v_gene: TRBV2
j_gene: TRBJ2-7
CDR3aa: CASSLNTGAEQYF

v_gene: TRBV4-2
j_gene: TRBJ1-1
CDR3aa: CASSQQGGGTEAFF